The clone carrying this T cell receptor beta chain occurred a few times. Antigen: not known. Germline V gene data show CDR1 as DFQATT and CDR2 as SNEGSKA (reference sequence). The trim removed 2 bases at V and 5 bases at J, leaving 17 bases unmatched. This CDR3 is 17 amino acids long. These data belong to a study of blood T cells in healthy people across ages. Study observations and caveats: In older individuals, TCR beta diversity per million T cells was lower, falling roughly linearly with age. There were more naive CD4+ cells and higher diversity in long-lived donors than in aged donors.

Combining a sample-barcoded 5' primer with a J-beta primer mix, a second PCR ran for 7 to 11 cycles. Per sample, CDR3-containing paired-end reads numbered at least 3 million. Via MiXCR, TCRdb re-called the 5' RACE reads, giving one row per CDR3 protein. The sample shows 700,000 to 900,000 distinct CDR3 sequences, about 48% of them seen only once. Per-sample PBMC isolation yielded at least 6.5 million cells. The gene calls are TRBV20-1 and TRBJ2-7, with 8 nucleotides matching TRBD1. The receptor was derived from a man aged 80 or over in good health. Sequenced input: blood. The CDR3 DNA sequence: TGCAGTGCTAGACCTGCTGACCGACGGGACAGGCCTAACGAGCAGTACTTC. Protein sequence: CSARPADRRDRPNEQYF.